Listed below are T cell receptor beta chains from one sample, sequenced in a study of blood T cell repertoires in COVID-19. Profiling relied on immunoSEQ multiplex PCR, and the TCRdb table lists in-frame clones only, not all of them. The sample gives some 58,000 clones, roughly 71% of which show up once; about 30% is in the top ten. Sequencing used peripheral blood. These receptors were taken from a human donor in a cohort sampled during active COVID-19. CDR3s include the opening cysteine and the closing phenylalanine or tryptophan. A D gene is named only where the DNA matches it firmly. Size tells how often a clone was seen (once, few, many) or the class of an expanded clone, and some rows leave it out.

cdr3_nt	cdr3_aa	clone_size	d_call	v_call	j_call
TGTGCCAGCAGCCCGGCGGGGAACACCCGGGAGCTGTTTTTT	CASSPAGNTRELFF	few	NA	TRBV7-9	TRBJ2-2
TGTGCCAGCAGCCCCCGGTACGGGAACCAAGAGACCCAGTACTTC	CASSPRYGNQETQYF	NA	NA	TRBV7-8	TRBJ2-5
TGTGCCAGCAGAAAAAGCGGCCAAGAGACCCAGTACTTC	CASRKSGQETQYF	NA	NA	TRBV5-6	TRBJ2-5
TGCGCCAGCAGCTCAGCCCGCAGGGGGCTGGATGAGCAGTTCTTC	CASSSARRGLDEQFF	NA	TRBD1	TRBV5-1	TRBJ2-1
TGTGCCAGCAGCTTCTCGCCGGGAGGAAACACCGGGGAGCTGTTTTTT	CASSFSPGGNTGELFF	NA	TRBD2	TRBV5-5	TRBJ2-2
TGTGCCAGCAGCTTAGATGAGGGCGTTACTAGCACAGATACGCAGTATTTT	CASSLDEGVTSTDTQYF	NA	NA	TRBV7-8	TRBJ2-3
TGTGCCAGCAGGGGTGGGGGCAGAAGCTCCTACAATGAGCAGTTCTTC	CASRGGGRSSYNEQFF	NA	NA	TRBV13	TRBJ2-1
TGTGCCAGCACCCCAGGGGAAAGCACTGAAGCTTTCTTT	CASTPGESTEAFF	NA	NA	TRBV12-3/TRBV12-4	TRBJ1-1
TGTGCCAGCTTTGGTCTAGGACAGGGCCGGAGGACTGAAGCTTTCTTT	CASFGLGQGRRTEAFF	NA	TRBD1	TRBV18	TRBJ1-1
TGCGCCAGCAGCTTGGACGGGACAGGGGGCTACGAGCAGTACTTC	CASSLDGTGGYEQYF	NA	TRBD1	TRBV5-1	TRBJ2-7
TGTGCCAGCAGTTTACGGCGGGAGCCCTACGAGCAGTACTTC	CASSLRREPYEQYF	NA	TRBD2	TRBV27	TRBJ2-7
TGTGCCAGTAGAGTTCAGGGCAGCTATGGCTACACCTTC	CASRVQGSYGYTF	NA	NA	TRBV19	TRBJ1-2
TGTGCCAGTGGAGTGCAGGGGGAAGGACAAAAACTGTTTTTT	CASGVQGEGQKLFF	NA	TRBD1	TRBV19	TRBJ1-4
TGCGCCAGCAGCTTGGGACAACAGAGCGGAAACACCATATATTTT	CASSLGQQSGNTIYF	NA	NA	TRBV5-1	TRBJ1-3
TGTGCCAGCAGCTTAATTACGATGGGGGGGCAAGAGACCCAGTACTTC	CASSLITMGGQETQYF	NA	TRBD2	TRBV7-8	TRBJ2-5
TGTGCCATCAGTGAGGGCAGGGGTGTTCAGCCCCAGCATTTT	CAISEGRGVQPQHF	few	NA	TRBV10-3	TRBJ1-5
TGTGCCAGCAGCTTAGCGGACGGCGGGCGCAATGAGCAGTTCTTC	CASSLADGGRNEQFF	NA	NA	TRBV7-2	TRBJ2-1
TGTGCCAGCAGTAAACTAGCGGGGGGTTGGACCGGGGAGCTGTTTTTT	CASSKLAGGWTGELFF	once	TRBD2	TRBV14	TRBJ2-2
TGTGCCAGCTCACCGAGCGGGAGGGCAGGAGGTGAGCAGTTCTTC	CASSPSGRAGGEQFF	NA	TRBD2	TRBV18	TRBJ2-1
TGTGCCACCAGCAGAGATTTGGACGGGACAGGGGGCGATGGGGCCAACGTCCTGACTTTC	CATSRDLDGTGGDGANVLTF	NA	TRBD1	TRBV15	TRBJ2-6
TGCGCCAGCAGTCAATCGGTCTCCCGGGTGCGGTACTTC	CASSQSVSRVRYF	few	NA	TRBV23-1	TRBJ2-7
TGTGCCAGCAGCTTACTCGCCTACGAGCAGTACTTC	CASSLLAYEQYF	few	NA	TRBV7-8	TRBJ2-7
TGTGCCAGCAGTGGGGGGCCAGGGGGCAACAATCAGCCCCAGCATTTT	CASSGGPGGNNQPQHF	NA	TRBD1	TRBV28	TRBJ1-5
TGTGCCATCCAGGACAGGGGCAATAGCAATCAGCCCCAGCATTTT	CAIQDRGNSNQPQHF	NA	TRBD1	TRBV28	TRBJ1-5
TGCGCCAGCAGCAAGGGAGGGACTAGTACGGGCAATGAGCAGTTCTTC	CASSKGGTSTGNEQFF	NA	TRBD2	TRBV5-1	TRBJ2-1
TGTGCCAGCACGTCGAGGGTCACCTACAATGAGCAGTTCTTC	CASTSRVTYNEQFF	few	NA	TRBV6-5	TRBJ2-1
TGCGCCAGCAGCCAAGGGGGGGGGCTGGATGAAGCTTTCTTT	CASSQGGGLDEAFF	NA	NA	TRBV4-1	TRBJ1-1
TGTGCCAGCAGCTTAGAGGGGAATGAGCAGTTCTTC	CASSLEGNEQFF	NA	NA	TRBV7-6	TRBJ2-1
TGTGCCAGCCTTCCCGGGACTAGCGGGAGGACGGTCCAGTTCTTC	CASLPGTSGRTVQFF	NA	TRBD2	TRBV7-2	TRBJ2-1
TGTGCCACCAGCAGAGATGCGCGATGGGAGACCCAGTACTTC	CATSRDARWETQYF	NA	NA	TRBV15	TRBJ2-5
TGTGCCACCAGCCAAAACAATCAGCCCCAGCATTTT	CATSQNNQPQHF	once	NA	TRBV15	TRBJ1-5
TGCGCCAGCAGCCTGGATACTAGCGGGAGTAGCTACGAGCAGTACTTC	CASSLDTSGSSYEQYF	NA	TRBD2	TRBV5-1	TRBJ2-7
TGCAGCGTTGGGGACAGACTAAATGTGAACACTGAAGCTTTCTTT	CSVGDRLNVNTEAFF	NA	TRBD1	TRBV29-1	TRBJ1-1
TGTGCCAGCAGCTTTGCAGGGGAGGAGACCCAGTACTTC	CASSFAGEETQYF	NA	NA	TRBV5-6	TRBJ2-5
TGTGCCAGCAGCCCAACAGGGGCCGGAAACACCATATATTTT	CASSPTGAGNTIYF	NA	TRBD1	TRBV5-4	TRBJ1-3
TGTGCCAGCAGTGGTCAGCGGGGTCCCGTCAGGGATACGCAGTATTTT	CASSGQRGPVRDTQYF	NA	TRBD2	TRBV6-1	TRBJ2-3
TGCGCCAGCAGCCATACCCGGAGGAACACTGAAGCTTTCTTT	CASSHTRRNTEAFF	NA	NA	TRBV5-1	TRBJ1-1
TGTGCCAGCAGTTCCGCCAGGGGACAGACTAACTATGGCTACACCTTC	CASSSARGQTNYGYTF	NA	TRBD1	TRBV6-5	TRBJ1-2
TGTGCCTGGAGGATGACACGGAGGAACACAGATACGCAGTATTTT	CAWRMTRRNTDTQYF	NA	NA	TRBV30	TRBJ2-3
TGCGCCAGCAGCCTCCCAGGGGGTAGCTCCTACAATGAGCAGTTCTTC	CASSLPGGSSYNEQFF	NA	TRBD1	TRBV4-1	TRBJ2-1
TGTGCCACCAGGGACAGGAACAATGAGCAGTTCTTC	CATRDRNNEQFF	NA	TRBD1	TRBV15	TRBJ2-1
TGTGCCAGCAGCCAAGAAGGGACGGGGGCAGGGGGTAATGAGCAGTTCTTC	CASSQEGTGAGGNEQFF	few	NA	TRBV4-2	TRBJ2-1
TGTGCCAGCAGTTATTGGGGACAGGGGGGTGAAGCTTTCTTT	CASSYWGQGGEAFF	many	TRBD1	TRBV6-5	TRBJ1-1
TGTGCCAGCGGAATAGCTCGGGAGACCCAGTACTTC	CASGIARETQYF	NA	NA	TRBV2	TRBJ2-5
TGTGCCAGCAGCGTCCAGGGTGGGGTGACTGAAGCTTTCTTT	CASSVQGGVTEAFF	NA	NA	TRBV14	TRBJ1-1
TGTGCCAGCAGCCCGTGGGACAGACGGAGCTCTGGGGCCAACGTCCTGACTTTC	CASSPWDRRSSGANVLTF	NA	TRBD1	TRBV9	TRBJ2-6
TGTGCCATCAGGGGGGGGACTCCGGATCAGCCCCAGCATTTT	CAIRGGTPDQPQHF	NA	NA	TRBV10-3	TRBJ1-5
TGTGCCAGCAGCTTAGGGACAGCGACTAGGGATGGCTACACCTTC	CASSLGTATRDGYTF	NA	NA	TRBV13	TRBJ1-2
TGTGCCAGCTCACCAAGACAGGGGGAAGGCGAGCAGTACTTC	CASSPRQGEGEQYF	NA	TRBD1	TRBV18	TRBJ2-7
TGTGCCAGCAGCTTAATTTTCCTTTCCTCCTACAATGAGCAGTTCTTC	CASSLIFLSSYNEQFF	NA	NA	TRBV11-3	TRBJ2-1
TGTGCCAGCAGTCCCGGGACTCATGAGCAGTTCTTC	CASSPGTHEQFF	few	NA	TRBV12-3/TRBV12-4	TRBJ2-1
TGTGCCACCAGCAGAGGTCGGTCAGGGTGGGCCACTGAAGCTTTCTTT	CATSRGRSGWATEAFF	many	NA	TRBV15	TRBJ1-1
TGTGCCAGCAGCCTCCGAACGACGGGACAGGGCCCAGGGCCCCAGCATTTT	CASSLRTTGQGPGPQHF	NA	TRBD1	TRBV4-2	TRBJ1-5
TGTGCCAGCACCCTGTCAGGAGGTCCTCAAGAGACCCAGTACTTC	CASTLSGGPQETQYF	NA	NA	TRBV5-5	TRBJ2-5
TGTGCCAGCAGGAACTCGGGGGACAGCTCCTACGAGCAGTACTTC	CASRNSGDSSYEQYF	NA	NA	TRBV6-5	TRBJ2-7
TGTGCCAGTAGTCCAGGCGGGAGCTCCTACAATGAGCAGTTCTTC	CASSPGGSSYNEQFF	NA	TRBD2	TRBV19	TRBJ2-1
TGCGCCAGCAGCCCTCAGGGGGTGAACACTGAAGCTTTCTTT	CASSPQGVNTEAFF	NA	TRBD1	TRBV5-1	TRBJ1-1
TGTGCCAGTAGTATGTTTCTAGCGGGAGCTAGTGAGCAGTTCTTC	CASSMFLAGASEQFF	once	TRBD2	TRBV19	TRBJ2-1
TGTGCCAGCAGGAAACCGGGATTGGGAAGCACTGAAGCTTTCTTT	CASRKPGLGSTEAFF	NA	NA	TRBV6-6	TRBJ1-1
TGCGCCAGCAGCCGTGGACAGGGGGCCTACGAGCAGTACTTC	CASSRGQGAYEQYF	NA	TRBD1	TRBV5-1	TRBJ2-7